This paragraph covers one T cell receptor (beta chain) sequence. This table comes from immunoSEQ multiplex PCR, and its TCRdb copy is limited to in-frame clones, with some not included. The sample has approximately 320,000 clones, 80% to 90% seen once. This sample is drawn from a study of blood T cell repertoires in COVID-19. Between the trimmed V and J ends, which lost 4 bases and 5 bases, there was a span of 20 bases. CDR3 length equals 16 residues. CDR1 SGDLS and CDR2 YYNGEE come from the germline V gene. Sequenced material: PBMCs or T cells enriched from blood (not recorded which). V gene TRBV9 combines with J gene TRBJ2-3; D is perhaps TRBD2 (7 bases). The TCR was taken from a young woman who had recovered from COVID-19. The DNA of the CDR3 is TGTGCCAGCAGCCCCCCCAGTAGGGGGGGTATAGATACGCAGTATTTT. This codes for CASSPPSRGGIDTQYF.